The entry below describes one T cell receptor beta chain. This clonotype turned up a few times. Its specific antigen is unknown. Base qualities were left out, and no much larger clone turns up one base away. Donors were under 40 systemically healthy Caucasian individuals from Russia aged roughly 6 to 100 years. Each donor gave 9 to 10 milliliters of peripheral blood, collected into EDTA-treated Vacutainer tubes. Ficoll-Paque density-gradient centrifugation was used to isolate PBMCs, with at least 7 million per sample. Trizol reagent was used to extract total RNA from PBMCs, with at least 5 micrograms per sample. The percentages of naive CD45RAhigh/CD27high T cells were determined by flow cytometry on a PBMC aliquot from every donor. The data originate from a study of blood T cells in healthy people across ages (dated by TCRdb to the mid-2010s). In the study overall: In model experiments, template switching captured about one uniquely barcoded TCR beta cDNA molecule for every two T cells. The donors were divided into four age groups: young (average around 16 years), middle-aged (approximately 39), aged (about 60) and long-lived (about 79). To track age-related changes in TCR beta repertoire diversity, the study relied on deep sequencing normalized with unique cDNA molecular identifiers. Using the same blood draw, the study looked at two additional independent replicas of 1 million unique cDNA reads for two donors, one aged 18 to 30 and the other aged 80 or older. Overall study results and their limits: Conclusive comparison of naive and antigen-experienced compartments was prevented by the profiling of bulk unsorted PBMCs. As age increased, observed TCR beta diversity per million T cells dropped in a roughly linear way, and a significant reduction was already evident by age 40. The long-lived group showed more naive CD4+ T cells, fewer expanded clones and increased TCR diversity than the aged group, suggesting age selection. There was a strong correlation between observed TCR beta diversity and the percentage of naive T cells measured by flow cytometry. Estimates of total diversity from one million sequenced T cells were regarded as lower bounds and underestimates. Because donor CMV infection status was unknown, age-related changes in expanded clonotypes were potentially confounded.

From the cysteine up to the phenylalanine, the CDR3 has a length of 16 residues. Only the CDR3 portion is preserved as DNA: 48 bases, with reading frame beginning at the first base. Trimming accounts for 3 bases at V and 4 bases at J, while the number of junction bases matched to no gene is 11. The germline V gene provides CDR1 MDHEN and CDR2 SYDVKM. Libraries were made using 5' RACE. Sequencing relied on an Illumina HiSeq 2500. A second PCR of roughly 6 to 12 cycles was performed with a sample-barcoded 5' primer and a J-beta primer mix. A unique molecular identifier was introduced onto each TCR beta cDNA molecule by a template-switch 5' adaptor carrying 12 random nucleotides. Each sample yielded at least 2.5 million CDR3-containing paired-end reads. First-strand cDNA synthesis was performed from all RNA using the Mint cDNA synthesis kit, with priming by a TRBC-specific oligonucleotide. Following uracil-DNA glycosylase treatment, a first 18-cycle PCR with universal primers M1SS and BC2_uni_R was performed on all cDNA. The source study handled its data this way. For normalization, 1 million high-quality reads, each with a distinct molecular identifier, were randomly selected from each sample. Instead of being binned into consensus sequences, reads that shared molecular identifiers were thrown out. MiTCR, set to a Q25 quality threshold and the strictest error-elimination algorithm, was used for CDR3 identification, clonotype clustering and error correction. A nonparametric unseen species model with Euler transformation was used to estimate lower-bound total TCR beta diversity. TCRdb handled the public reads itself, with Q25 trimming in fastp and clone calling in MiXCR, and kept productive beta chains. When rows share a CDR3 protein, they turn into one entry using the most common DNA and genes. It is TCRdb's table, rather than the study itself, that gives the V and J calls and clone size. The sample table lists approximately 780,000 distinct CDR3 sequences, roughly 24% of them with a count of one. Jointly, the top ten make up over 2.5% of the sample.

Another study also made use of these data, one on T cells of mothers and their children. Per the second study: Nine systemically healthy Caucasian individuals, comprising three mothers and their six children, were included as donors. cDNA synthesis used all of the extracted RNA, with roughly 1.5 ug of RNA in each 15 ul reaction. In the second PCR, the M1S primer added sample barcodes and 2-4 random nucleotides. Each mother yielded over 9 million TCR beta CDR3 reads and each child a few million reads. Thymic selection similarly shapes TCR recombination output in related and unrelated pairs, with minor effect from inherited differences. Normalized repertoire overlap was always found to be slightly, but never significantly, higher in related mother-child pairs than in unrelated mother-child pairs. No persistent microchimeric T cell clones were detected, at a sensitivity of approximately 110 clones per million clonotypes. In the study, deep NGS was used to compare the TCR beta repertoires of mothers and children, and features distinguishing related mother-child pairs from unrelated individuals were sought. On average, the children were roughly 11 +/- 4 years old, while the mothers were about 40 +/- 4 years old. Libraries were sequenced on Illumina HiSeq 2000 with 100+100 nt paired-end reads after adapter ligation with NEBNext reagents. To prevent cross-contamination, the mother and child libraries were prepared a month apart and were sequenced in separate runs. Between roughly 500,000 and 2,100,000 distinct TCR beta clonotypes were identified per donor. Naive TCR beta clonotypes were estimated from low-frequency clonotypes matched to each donor's FACS-determined naive share, without sorting.

Here the chain combines TRBV28 and TRBJ2-7, and TRBD1 aligns with 8 junction nucleotides. The sequence was obtained from a boy younger than 18 in good health. The source material was blood. The nucleotide sequence reads TGTGCCAGCAGTTTCCTTCTAGTGCAGGGGGCTTACGAGCAGTACTTC. Translated, it reads CASSFLLVQGAYEQYF.